These 6 T cell receptor beta chains share one sample of origin, sequenced in a study of OX40 agonist ivuxolimab in advanced cancers. Method: immunoSEQ multiplex PCR; TCRdb's copy keeps in-frame clones and lacks some. The sample has 68,000 or so clones, roughly 85% seen once. The starting material was CD4+ or CD8+ T cells sorted from blood, obtained in a trial of the OX40 agonist ivuxolimab. These receptors were collected from an adult with an advanced solid tumor such as melanoma, head and neck, liver or kidney cancer.

The V call is TRBV7-8, the J call TRBJ2-3, with D unclear. There are 12 residues in the CDR3. V gave up 3 bases and J gave up 4 bases, with 5 bases separating them. In germline, CDR1 is SGHVS, CDR2 FQNEAQ. The CDR3 here is CASSFSSDTQYF. In DNA form, the CDR3 reads TGTGCCAGCAGCTTTTCATCAGATACGCAGTATTTT.

J is TRBJ2-2 and V is TRBV5-8; 7 bases agree with TRBD1. Germline V gives CDR1 SGHTS, CDR2 YDEGEE. V shed 4 bases and J 1 base; nucleotides not matched to a gene: 4. The CDR3 has 15 residues. CDR3 in DNA: TGTGCCAGCAGCAACCGGGACAGGAACACCGGGGAGCTGTTTTTT. Its translation: CASSNRDRNTGELFF.

V gene TRBV6-5 combines with J gene TRBJ1-6; the match to TRBD1 covers 7 bases. Germline V gene sequence: CDR1 MNHEY, CDR2 SVGAGI. The CDR3 has 14 amino acids. Unmatched junction bases numbered 4, after V lost 6 bases and J lost 5 bases. The CDR3 nucleotides read TGTGCCAGCAGACCGACAGGGAATAATTCACCCCTCCACTTT. Its translation: CASRPTGNNSPLHF.

In this sample, this clone turned up a few times. This chain links TRBV7-9 with TRBJ2-5; D gene ambiguous. Trimming took 0 bases from V and 4 from J, leaving 6 bases between them. Germline CDR1 and CDR2: SEHNR and FQNEAQ (reference sequence). The CDR3 contains 13 residues. The CDR3 region has the DNA TGTGCCAGCAGCTTAGCGCGCGGAGAGACCCAGTACTTC. It yields the protein CASSLARGETQYF.

The chain joins TRBV28 to TRBJ2-7; D unclear. Germline lookup yields CDR1 MDHEN and CDR2 SYDVKM. Trimming took 2 bases from V and 6 from J, leaving 11 bases between them. The CDR3 length is 13 residues. CDR3 bases: TGTGCCAGCAGTTTAGAGCAGCCCCCCGAGCAGTACGTC. This gives the protein CASSLEQPPEQYV.

The V and J genes are TRBV27 and TRBJ2-1; D call uncertain. Germline values: CDR1 MNHEY, CDR2 SMNVEV (reference sequence). Trimming pared 0 bases from V and 2 bases from J, leaving 5 bases between. The length of the CDR3 is 14 residues. The CDR3 is CASSLSGPYNEQFF. As DNA, the CDR3 is TGTGCCAGCAGTTTATCTGGCCCCTACAATGAGCAGTTCTTC.